The sequence of this T cell receptor beta chain was determined in a study of blood T cells in healthy people across ages. This clonotype was observed a single time. Its antigen is unidentified. Sequence at one end of the junction differs from germline and may be a read error. Primers used in a second PCR of about 6 to 12 cycles were a sample-barcoded 5' primer and a J-beta primer mix. Each single sample gave us at least 3 million CDR3-containing paired-end reads. TCRdb processed the 5' RACE reads anew with MiXCR; each CDR3 protein has one entry. Of some 880,000 distinct CDR3 sequences in the sample, 35% to 40% are singletons; the top ten hold about an eighth. Overall study results and limits: TCR beta diversity was tightly associated with the proportion of naive T cells. The diversity estimates, figures obtained from one million T cells, were considered underestimates.

The CDR3 has 12 residues. Each sample yielded at least 7 million isolated PBMCs. The receptor comes from a man between 18 and 29 years old in good health. This chain links TRBV12-3 or TRBV12-4 with TRBJ2-3; D unresolved. Sequenced input: blood. CDR3 residues: CAISLVTDTQYF. The CDR3 nucleotides read TGTGCCATCAGTTTGGTGACAGATACGCAGTATTTT.